The present TCR beta chain was sequenced within a study of monozygotic twins with inflammatory bowel disease. Turning to this clonotype: The target antigen is unknown.

Donors each gave approximately 2.5 ml of blood. Unsorted whole blood yielded the total RNA, with T cells left unselected. Findings of the study overall: Especially where disease activity was present, IBD patients had fewer clonotypes in common with others than healthy twins did.

The CDR3 runs to 13 residues. Germline V gene lookup returns CDR1 KGHDR and CDR2 SFDVKD. TCRdb reanalyzed the 5' RACE reads and collapses them to one entry per CDR3 protein, without DNA. Its listing shows over 120,000 distinct CDR3 sequences. Specimen: blood. This chain uses TRBV24-1 with TRBJ2-4. The TCR sequence derives from a human donor with ulcerative colitis or Crohn's disease, or a healthy co-twin of an affected twin (not recorded which). The CDR3 region is CATSARSGNIQYF.